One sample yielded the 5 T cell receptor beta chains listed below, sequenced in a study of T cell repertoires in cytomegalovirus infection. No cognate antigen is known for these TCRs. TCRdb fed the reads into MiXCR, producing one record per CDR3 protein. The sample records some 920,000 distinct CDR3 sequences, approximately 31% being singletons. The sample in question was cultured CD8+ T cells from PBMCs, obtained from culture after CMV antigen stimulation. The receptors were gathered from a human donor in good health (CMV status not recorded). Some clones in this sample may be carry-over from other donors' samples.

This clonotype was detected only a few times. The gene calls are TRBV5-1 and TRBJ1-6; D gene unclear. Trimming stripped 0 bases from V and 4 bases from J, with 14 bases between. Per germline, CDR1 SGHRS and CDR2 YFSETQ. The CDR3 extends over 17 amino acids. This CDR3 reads CASSLDSEVGYNSPLHF. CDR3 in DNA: TGCGCCAGCAGCTTGGACTCGGAGGTAGGGTATAATTCACCCCTCCACTTT.

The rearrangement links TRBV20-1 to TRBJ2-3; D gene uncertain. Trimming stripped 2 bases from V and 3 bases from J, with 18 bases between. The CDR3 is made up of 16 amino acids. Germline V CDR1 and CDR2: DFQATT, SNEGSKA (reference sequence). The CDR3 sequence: CSARISSRRLTDTQYF. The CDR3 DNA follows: TGCAGTGCTAGAATCTCCAGCAGGCGATTAACAGATACGCAGTATTTT.

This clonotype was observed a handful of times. The CDR3 sequence: CASSTTSGGDRDTQYF. DNA for the CDR3: TGTGCCAGCAGCACTACTAGCGGGGGAGATAGGGATACGCAGTATTTT. This sequence joins TRBV2 and TRBJ2-3, with 11 bases fitting TRBD2. Germline CDR1 is SNHLY and CDR2 is FYNNEI. V gave up 6 bases and J gave up 6 bases; unmatched junction bases: 11. The length of the CDR3 is 16 residues. Looking up the rest from reference TRBV2 and TRBJ2-3 gives the full variable domain: EPEVTQTPSHQVTQMGQEVILRCVPISNHLYFYWYRQILGQKVEFLVSFYNNEISEKSEIFDDQFSVERPDGSNFTLKIRSTKLEDSAMYFCASSTTSGGDRDTQYFGPGTRLTVL.

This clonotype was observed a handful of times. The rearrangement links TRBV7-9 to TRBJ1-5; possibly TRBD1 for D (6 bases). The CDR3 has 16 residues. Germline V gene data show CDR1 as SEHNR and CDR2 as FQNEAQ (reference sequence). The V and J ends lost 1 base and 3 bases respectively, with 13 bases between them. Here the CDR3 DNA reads TGTGCCAGCAGCTTAGTTGAACAGGGTATCAATCAGCCCCAGCATTTT. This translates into CASSLVEQGINQPQHF.

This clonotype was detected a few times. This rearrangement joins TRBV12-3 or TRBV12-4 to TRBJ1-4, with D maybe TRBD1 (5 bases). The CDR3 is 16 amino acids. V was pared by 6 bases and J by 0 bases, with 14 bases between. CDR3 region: CASSLPTGATNEKLFF. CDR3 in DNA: TGTGCCAGCAGCCTACCCACAGGAGCAACTAATGAAAAACTGTTTTTT.